This record looks at one T cell receptor (beta chain) sequence and its context. Its antigen is currently unknown. V was clipped by 0 bases and J by 4 bases; unmatched bases: 8. In germline, CDR1 is SGDLS, CDR2 YYNGEE. The CDR3 is 18 amino acids. These data originate in a study of T cell responses to AZD1222 COVID-19 vaccine. Study findings and constraints: Repertoire sampling occurred only after the peak T cell response. Just 6 or 7 people given AZD1222 tested seropositive at baseline. Possibly, clonal diversity was underestimated; donors were largely white British and included more females.

The assay was immunoSEQ multiplex PCR, and TCRdb's table has in-frame clones only and misses some. The sample has tens of thousands of clones; roughly 88% are singletons. V usage is TRBV9 and J usage is TRBJ2-6; 9 nucleotides align to TRBD1. The sequence came from an adult in good health. This material consisted of peripheral blood, taken on day 0 of AZD1222 vaccination. The CDR3 is CASSVGGQGAAGANVLTF. Written as DNA, the CDR3 is TGTGCCAGCAGCGTAGGGGGACAGGGTGCTGCCGGGGCCAACGTCCTGACTTTC.